A selection of T cell receptor beta chains follows, all from one sample in a study of T cell responses to AZD1222 COVID-19 vaccine. The method was immunoSEQ multiplex PCR; TCRdb's version includes in-frame clones alone and lacks a portion of them. The top ten clones hold 1.3% of a sample with some 30,000 clones, 75% to 90% of them seen once. Source: peripheral blood, taken on day 0 of AZD1222 vaccination. The receptor source for this set is an adult in good health. The CDR3 runs from the conserved cysteine through the conserved F or W. Each record gives: J gene, V gene, D gene, clone size, CDR3 protein, CDR3 DNA. D genes are given only for firm matches. Part of the rows lack a size; the others show once, few, many or a class for expanded clones.

>TRBJ2-7|TRBV19|-|-
CASSILAGEQYF
TGTGCCAGTAGTATCTTGGCAGGCGAGCAGTACTTC
>TRBJ1-5|TRBV10-3|-|-
CAISESGVSNQPQHF
TGTGCCATCAGTGAGTCCGGGGTTAGCAATCAGCCCCAGCATTTT
>TRBJ2-7|TRBV6-5|-|-
CASSWTESSYEQYF
TGTGCCAGCAGTTGGACAGAGAGCTCCTACGAGCAGTACTTC
>TRBJ1-4|TRBV6-5|-|-
CASSQNEKLFF
TGTGCCAGCAGTCAGAATGAAAAACTGTTTTTT
>TRBJ2-2|TRBV10-1|TRBD2|-
CASSRASGGTGELFF
TGCGCCAGCAGTCGGGCTAGCGGGGGGACCGGGGAGCTGTTTTTT
>TRBJ2-7|TRBV6-5|TRBD1|-
CASSGDRVSYEQYF
TGTGCCAGCAGCGGGGACAGGGTCTCCTACGAGCAGTACTTC
>TRBJ1-6|TRBV28|-|-
CASSWVRRSVNSPLHF
TGTGCCAGCAGCTGGGTTAGACGAAGCGTCAATTCACCCCTCCACTTT
>TRBJ1-5|TRBV5-5|TRBD1|-
CASSLGTGYQPQHF
TGTGCCAGCAGCCTAGGGACAGGGTATCAGCCCCAGCATTTT
>TRBJ2-7|TRBV27|-|few
CASSLIVSHEQYF
TGTGCCAGCAGTTTAATAGTTTCCCACGAGCAGTACTTC
>TRBJ2-1|TRBV3-1/TRBV3-2|-|-
CASSQGTGLDEQFF
TGTGCCAGCAGCCAGGGGACTGGTTTAGATGAGCAGTTCTTC
>TRBJ1-3|TRBV7-2|TRBD1|-
CASSLAGQGANTIYF
TGTGCCAGCAGCTTAGCGGGACAGGGTGCGAACACCATATATTTT
>TRBJ2-7|TRBV30|TRBD2|-
CACSGLAETYEQYF
TGTGCCTGTTCGGGACTAGCGGAAACCTACGAGCAGTACTTC
>TRBJ1-2|TRBV4-3|-|-
CASSQDDRSYGYTF
TGCGCCAGCAGCCAAGATGACAGGAGCTATGGCTACACCTTC
>TRBJ2-2|TRBV27|-|-
CASSLNRGPGELFF
TGTGCCAGCAGCCTAAACCGGGGCCCCGGGGAGCTGTTTTTT
>TRBJ2-1|TRBV28|TRBD2|-
CASSQTRREVGWFF
TGTGCCAGCAGTCAAACACGGCGGGAGGTGGGTTGGTTCTTC
>TRBJ1-1|TRBV5-6|TRBD1|few
CASSYRGASNVEAFF
TGTGCCAGCAGCTACAGGGGGGCCTCTAACGTTGAAGCTTTCTTT
>TRBJ1-5|TRBV5-4|TRBD1|few
CASSQDRAQPQHF
TGTGCCAGCAGCCAAGACAGGGCCCAGCCCCAGCATTTT
>TRBJ1-1|TRBV7-2|-|-
CASSFQGRTEAFF
TGTGCCAGCAGCTTCCAGGGAAGGACTGAAGCTTTCTTT
>TRBJ2-7|TRBV20-1|TRBD2|-
CSASNPTSGRAMNEQYF
TGCAGTGCTAGTAACCCCACTAGCGGGAGGGCCATGAACGAGCAGTACTTC
>TRBJ2-5|TRBV2|TRBD1|-
CASSLRDRGYRTQYF
TGTGCCAGCAGTCTCCGGGACAGGGGGTATAGGACCCAGTACTTC
>TRBJ1-1|TRBV27|TRBD1|-
CASSLTGQGIEAFF
TGTGCCAGCAGTTTAACGGGACAGGGCATTGAAGCTTTCTTT
>TRBJ2-2|TRBV7-2|-|once
CASSIGKNTGELFF
TGTGCCAGTAGCATAGGGAAGAACACCGGGGAGCTGTTTTTT
>TRBJ1-5|TRBV12-3/TRBV12-4|-|-
CASSPKDNQPQHF
TGTGCCAGCAGTCCAAAGGACAATCAGCCCCAGCATTTT
>TRBJ1-3|TRBV28|-|-
CASSGHPIVGNTIYF
TGTGCCAGCAGTGGGCACCCTATCGTGGGAAACACCATATATTTT
>TRBJ1-5|TRBV21-1|-|-
CARGEGDGNQPQHF
TGTGCCAGGGGTGAGGGGGACGGCAATCAGCCCCAGCATTTT
>TRBJ1-1|TRBV5-1|-|-
CASSLDFWRAEAFF
TGCGCCAGCAGCTTGGATTTCTGGAGGGCTGAAGCTTTCTTT
>TRBJ1-3|TRBV19|-|few
CASSIRRTVPGGNTIYF
TGTGCCAGTAGTATCCGCCGGACAGTTCCTGGAGGGAACACCATATATTTT
>TRBJ1-5|TRBV23-1|TRBD1|-
CASSNRGANQPQHF
TGCGCCAGCAGTAACAGGGGGGCTAATCAGCCCCAGCATTTT
>TRBJ1-1|TRBV5-1|TRBD1|-
CASSLTGTAYTEAFF
TGCGCCAGCAGCTTGACCGGGACAGCCTACACTGAAGCTTTCTTT
>TRBJ1-4|TRBV5-1|-|-
CASSLEGSSNEKLFF
TGCGCCAGCAGCCTCGAGGGCAGCTCAAATGAAAAACTGTTTTTT
>TRBJ1-5|TRBV5-6|-|-
CASSLGGAPSQPQHF
TGTGCCAGCAGCTTGGGGGGGGCGCCATCACAGCCCCAGCATTTT
>TRBJ2-3|TRBV25-1|TRBD2|-
CASISRGLAGGPDTQYF
TGTGCCAGCATTTCAAGAGGACTAGCGGGAGGCCCAGATACGCAGTATTTT
>TRBJ1-2|TRBV24-1|-|-
CATSDEKAGTLGGGYTF
TGTGCCACCAGTGACGAGAAGGCAGGGACCCTTGGTGGAGGCTACACCTTC
>TRBJ2-7|TRBV6-5|TRBD2|-
CASSVTSSNGEQYF
TGTGCCAGCAGCGTGACTAGCTCCAACGGCGAGCAGTACTTC
>TRBJ2-7|TRBV28|-|-
CASSSIAEPPYEQYF
TGTGCCAGCAGTTCTATAGCGGAACCCCCCTACGAGCAGTACTTC
>TRBJ1-1|TRBV28|-|-
CASSPDGDTEAFF
TGTGCCAGCAGCCCAGACGGGGACACTGAAGCTTTCTTT